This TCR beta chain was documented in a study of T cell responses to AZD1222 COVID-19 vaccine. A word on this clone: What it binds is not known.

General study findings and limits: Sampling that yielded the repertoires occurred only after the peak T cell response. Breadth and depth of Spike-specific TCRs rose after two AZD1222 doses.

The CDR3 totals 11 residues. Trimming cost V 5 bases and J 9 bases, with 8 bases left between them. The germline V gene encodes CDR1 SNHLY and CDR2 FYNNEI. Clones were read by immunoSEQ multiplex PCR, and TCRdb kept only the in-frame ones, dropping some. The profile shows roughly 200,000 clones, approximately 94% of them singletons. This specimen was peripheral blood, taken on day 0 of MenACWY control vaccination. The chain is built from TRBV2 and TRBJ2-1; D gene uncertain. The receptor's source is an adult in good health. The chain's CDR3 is CASSKVSEQFF. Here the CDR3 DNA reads TGTGCCAGCAGTAAGGTTAGTGAGCAGTTCTTC.